Listed here is a single TCR beta chain. Its antigen is currently unknown. This sample is part of a study of OX40 agonist ivuxolimab in advanced cancers. Across the whole study: Every 2 weeks, patients received ivuxolimab intravenously, dosed at 0.01 to 10 mg/kg. General study results and limits: Dosing at 0.1 to 3.0 mg/kg was accompanied by clonal expansion of CD4+ and CD8+ blood T cells by week 6. Researchers did not determine the expanded peripheral T cells' antigen specificity.

Germline values: CDR1 LNHNV, CDR2 YYDKDF (reference sequence). The trim removed 4 bases at V and 0 bases at J, leaving 1 base unmatched. This CDR3 region has 15 residues. Measured with immunoSEQ multiplex PCR; TCRdb has only the in-frame clones, and not every one. The repertoire holds approximately 31,000 clones, with about 80% as singletons. Blood sampling took place at baseline, cycle 4 day 1, and cycle 7 day 1. This rearrangement joins TRBV15 to TRBJ1-2; 11 bases fit TRBD1. This TCR derives from an adult with an advanced solid tumor such as melanoma, head and neck, liver or kidney cancer. Sample: CD4+ or CD8+ T cells sorted from blood, taken in a trial of the OX40 agonist ivuxolimab. The CDR3, as DNA: TGTGCCACCAGCAAGGGACAGGGGGCTAACTATGGCTACACCTTC. Encoded protein: CATSKGQGANYGYTF.